Listed below are T cell receptor beta chains from one sample, sequenced in a study of T-cell memory formation after mild COVID-19. TCRdb redid the calling of the 5' RACE reads with MiXCR, one entry per CDR3 protein. The table includes about 410,000 distinct CDR3 sequences, 15% to 20% detected once. Source material: PBMCs or a T cell subset sorted from them (not recorded which). Receptors were obtained from a man aged 18 to 30 who had mild COVID-19 (a few samples of this study predate the infection). Cell type and time point are not known. CDR3s include the opening cysteine and the closing phenylalanine or tryptophan. The D gene is left open where the match is weak. Where a row states a size, it is once, few, many or the class of an expanded clone; other rows omit it.

V: TRBV25-1
J: TRBJ2-2
size: few
D: .
length: 13
DNA: TGTGCCAGCGGTAGGGAACACACCGGGGAGCTGTTTTTT
CDR3: CASGREHTGELFF

V: TRBV15
J: TRBJ1-5
size: .
D: TRBD1
length: 16
DNA: TGTGCCACCAGCAGAGATTTGGCAGGGGGCTTTCAGCCCCAGCATTTT
CDR3: CATSRDLAGGFQPQHF

V: TRBV7-2
J: TRBJ2-3
size: .
D: TRBD1
length: 14
DNA: TGTGCCAGCAGCGAGGGGGCGAGGGGGGATACGCAGTATTTT
CDR3: CASSEGARGDTQYF

V: TRBV21-1
J: TRBJ2-1
size: .
D: .
length: 19
DNA: TGTGCCAGCAGCAATAGACTATACTCGGGGGCTGCAAACTACAATGAGCAGTTCTTC
CDR3: CASSNRLYSGAANYNEQFF

V: TRBV4-1
J: TRBJ2-1
size: few
D: TRBD1
length: 16
DNA: TGCGCCACCCGCCAGAGGGGGACAGGGGAAGTCAATGAGCAGTTCTTC
CDR3: CATRQRGTGEVNEQFF

V: TRBV30
J: TRBJ1-5
size: few
D: TRBD1
length: 13
DNA: TGTGCCTGGAGTCCGGACAGGACTCAGCCCCAGCATTTT
CDR3: CAWSPDRTQPQHF

V: TRBV7-9
J: TRBJ2-3
size: few
D: .
length: 12
DNA: TGTGCCAGCAGCTCGGTTACAGATACGCAGTATTTT
CDR3: CASSSVTDTQYF

V: TRBV29-1
J: TRBJ2-3
size: few
D: .
length: 16
DNA: TGCAGCGTTGACAGGGAAGGGGAAAGTAGCACAGATACGCAGTATTTT
CDR3: CSVDREGESSTDTQYF

V: TRBV7-9
J: TRBJ1-6
size: .
D: TRBD1
length: 15
DNA: TGTGCCAGCAGCGACAGGGAGATCTATAATTCACCCCTCCACTTT
CDR3: CASSDREIYNSPLHF

V: TRBV7-2
J: TRBJ1-1
size: .
D: TRBD1
length: 15
DNA: TGTGCCAGCAGCCCCCAACAGGGGGCGGCCACTGAAGCTTTCTTT
CDR3: CASSPQQGAATEAFF

V: TRBV28
J: TRBJ2-5
size: .
D: TRBD1
length: 15
DNA: TGTGCCAGCAGTCCCTCAACAGGGGATAAAGAGACCCAGTACTTC
CDR3: CASSPSTGDKETQYF

V: TRBV6-5
J: TRBJ2-7
size: few
D: .
length: 12
DNA: TGTGCCAGCAGGAGTATCTCCTACGAGCAGTACTTC
CDR3: CASRSISYEQYF

V: TRBV15
J: TRBJ2-2
size: few
D: .
length: 16
DNA: TGTGCCACCAGCAGAGGCGGGGTAGGGGGCACCGGGGAGCTGTTTTTT
CDR3: CATSRGGVGGTGELFF

V: TRBV5-5
J: TRBJ1-1
size: .
D: .
length: 15
DNA: TGTGCCAGCAGCGGACGGGTCTACACCAACACTGAAGCTTTCTTT
CDR3: CASSGRVYTNTEAFF

V: TRBV27
J: TRBJ1-1
size: .
D: .
length: 14
DNA: TGTGCCAGCAGTTTAAGGGGGTCGGACACTGAAGCTTTCTTT
CDR3: CASSLRGSDTEAFF

V: TRBV7-2
J: TRBJ2-5
size: .
D: .
length: 15
DNA: TGTGCCAGCAGCTTAATGCCTGGCGGGGAAGAGACCCAGTACTTC
CDR3: CASSLMPGGEETQYF

V: TRBV20-1
J: TRBJ1-5
size: .
D: TRBD1
length: 14
DNA: TGCAGTGCTATCAACAGGGGAGGGGATCAGCCCCAGCATTTT
CDR3: CSAINRGGDQPQHF

V: TRBV9
J: TRBJ2-1
size: many
D: TRBD2
length: 15
DNA: TGTGCCAGCAGTGACGAAGCGGGGGGGCCTAATGAGCAGTTCTTC
CDR3: CASSDEAGGPNEQFF

V: TRBV5-4
J: TRBJ2-7
size: .
D: TRBD1
length: 15
DNA: TGTGCCAGCAGCTTGAATGTGGACAGGGGGCGTGAGCAGTACTTC
CDR3: CASSLNVDRGREQYF

V: TRBV11-2
J: TRBJ1-1
size: .
D: .
length: 10
DNA: TGTGCCAGCAGCTCAAGGGAGGCTTTCTTT
CDR3: CASSSREAFF

V: TRBV20-1
J: TRBJ2-3
size: .
D: .
length: 12
DNA: TGCAGTGCTCTCCATAAGGCAGATACGCAGTATTTT
CDR3: CSALHKADTQYF

V: TRBV28
J: TRBJ2-2
size: .
D: TRBD1
length: 15
DNA: TGTGCCAGCAGATTCGATGACAGGGTAGCCGGGGAGCTGTTTTTT
CDR3: CASRFDDRVAGELFF

V: TRBV6-1
J: TRBJ2-3
size: .
D: TRBD2
length: 18
DNA: TGTGCCAGCAGTGCGGCGGGGGGATTCCACCGGAGGACAGATACGCAGTATTTT
CDR3: CASSAAGGFHRRTDTQYF

V: TRBV7-9
J: TRBJ2-5
size: many
D: TRBD1
length: 14
DNA: TGTGCCAGCAGCTCCGACAGGGGGGTAGAGACCCAGTACTTC
CDR3: CASSSDRGVETQYF

V: TRBV20-1
J: TRBJ1-3
size: .
D: .
length: 11
DNA: TGCAGTGCTAGGTCTGGAAACACCATATATTTT
CDR3: CSARSGNTIYF

V: TRBV12-3/TRBV12-4
J: TRBJ2-7
size: .
D: .
length: 15
DNA: TGTGCCAGCAGTTTATTCGGGGGCCTCTCCTACGAGCAGTACTTC
CDR3: CASSLFGGLSYEQYF

V: TRBV12-3/TRBV12-4
J: TRBJ2-2
size: .
D: .
length: 15
DNA: TGTGCCAGCAGTTTTGGAACTCGCCTCACCGGGGAGCTGTTTTTT
CDR3: CASSFGTRLTGELFF

V: TRBV7-9
J: TRBJ2-5
size: few
D: .
length: 15
DNA: TGTGCCAGCAGCCCCAGAAGGGGTCGCCAAGAGACCCAGTACTTC
CDR3: CASSPRRGRQETQYF

V: TRBV4-3
J: TRBJ1-2
size: few
D: .
length: 15
DNA: TGCGCCAGCAGCCAAGCGTCGACCACTAACTATGGCTACACCTTC
CDR3: CASSQASTTNYGYTF

V: TRBV7-3
J: TRBJ2-6
size: .
D: .
length: 18
DNA: TGTGCCAGCAGCTTAATGGGTATCGGGCTCTCTGGGGCCAACGTCCTGACTTTC
CDR3: CASSLMGIGLSGANVLTF

V: TRBV5-1
J: TRBJ2-7
size: few
D: .
length: 15
DNA: TGCGCCAGCAGCCCGTCTTTCGGGACGTTCTACGAGCAGTACTTC
CDR3: CASSPSFGTFYEQYF

V: TRBV12-3/TRBV12-4
J: TRBJ1-2
size: .
D: .
length: 15
DNA: TGTGCCAGCAGTTTAGCCAACGGGGGCCGCCGAGGCTACACCTTC
CDR3: CASSLANGGRRGYTF

V: TRBV6-2/TRBV6-3
J: TRBJ2-7
size: few
D: TRBD2
length: 13
DNA: TGTGCCAGCATCGGACTAGCGGGGGCCGAGCAGTACTTC
CDR3: CASIGLAGAEQYF

V: TRBV4-3
J: TRBJ2-3
size: .
D: TRBD2
length: 17
DNA: TGCGCCAGCAGCCAAGTAGTAGCGGGGGGCGGGTCAGATACGCAGTATTTT
CDR3: CASSQVVAGGGSDTQYF

V: TRBV7-2
J: TRBJ2-3
size: many
D: .
length: 13
DNA: TGTGCCAGCAGCTTGGCCCGGGGGGATACGCAGTATTTT
CDR3: CASSLARGDTQYF

V: TRBV7-2
J: TRBJ2-4
size: .
D: TRBD1
length: 16
DNA: TGTGCCAGCAGCCCCCCGACAGGGCTAGCCAAAAACATTCAGTACTTC
CDR3: CASSPPTGLAKNIQYF

V: TRBV7-9
J: TRBJ1-1
size: many
D: .
length: 16
DNA: TGTGCCAGCAGCCCCACTCCAAAGGACGGGGAGACTGAAGCTTTCTTT
CDR3: CASSPTPKDGETEAFF

V: TRBV6-5
J: TRBJ1-6
size: few
D: TRBD1
length: 14
DNA: TGTGCCAGCAGTTTCGGACAGGGAAGGACACCCCTCCACTTT
CDR3: CASSFGQGRTPLHF

V: TRBV12-3/TRBV12-4
J: TRBJ1-1
size: .
D: TRBD1
length: 16
DNA: TGTGCCAGCAGTCCGGGACAGGGGCGCGCGTGGACTGAAGCTTTCTTT
CDR3: CASSPGQGRAWTEAFF

V: TRBV6-5
J: TRBJ2-3
size: few
D: TRBD2
length: 16
DNA: TGTGCCAGCAGCCTACGAGCGGGGACTAGCACAGATACGCAGTATTTT
CDR3: CASSLRAGTSTDTQYF

V: TRBV29-1
J: TRBJ2-7
size: .
D: TRBD1
length: 13
DNA: TGCAGCGTTGCCGGGACAGCCTCCTACGAGCAGTACTTC
CDR3: CSVAGTASYEQYF

V: TRBV20-1
J: TRBJ2-1
size: few
D: .
length: 15
DNA: TGCAGTGCTAGAGATCCCGCCGTAGGGACCAATGAGCAGTTCTTC
CDR3: CSARDPAVGTNEQFF

V: TRBV7-2
J: TRBJ2-3
size: few
D: .
length: 14
DNA: TGTGCCAGCAGCTTCAGCAGAAGCACAGATACGCAGTATTTT
CDR3: CASSFSRSTDTQYF

V: TRBV6-5
J: TRBJ1-2
size: .
D: .
length: 13
DNA: TGTGCCAGCAGCCCCGCGGGTTTACGGGGCTACACCTTC
CDR3: CASSPAGLRGYTF

V: TRBV3-1
J: TRBJ2-1
size: .
D: TRBD1
length: 15
DNA: TGTGCCAGCAGCCATACCGGGACAGGGGGTGATGAGCAGTTCTTC
CDR3: CASSHTGTGGDEQFF

V: TRBV12-3/TRBV12-4
J: TRBJ2-1
size: few
D: TRBD2
length: 14
DNA: TGTGCCAGCATCCAGACTAGCGGGGGGAAGGAGCAGTTCTTC
CDR3: CASIQTSGGKEQFF